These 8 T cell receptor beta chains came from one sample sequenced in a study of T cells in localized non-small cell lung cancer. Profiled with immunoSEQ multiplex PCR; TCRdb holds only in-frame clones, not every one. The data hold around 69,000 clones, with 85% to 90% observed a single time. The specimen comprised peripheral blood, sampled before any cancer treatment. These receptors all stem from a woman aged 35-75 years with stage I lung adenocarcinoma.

The CDR3 DNA follows: TGTGCCAGCAGGGACAGGGGCAGAAACACTGAAGCTTTCTTT. Translated: CASRDRGRNTEAFF. The chain employs TRBV27 and TRBJ1-1; 9 bases match TRBD1. From germline, CDR1 is MNHEY and CDR2 SMNVEV (reference sequence). Unmatched junction bases numbered 4, after V lost 6 bases and J lost 2 bases. This CDR3 is built from 14 residues.

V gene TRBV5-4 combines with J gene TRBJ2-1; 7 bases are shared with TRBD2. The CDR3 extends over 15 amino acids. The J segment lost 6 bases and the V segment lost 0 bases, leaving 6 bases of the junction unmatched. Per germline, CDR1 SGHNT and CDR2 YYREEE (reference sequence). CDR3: CASSLDVPSGNEQFF. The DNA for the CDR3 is TGTGCCAGCAGCTTGGACGTCCCTAGCGGCAATGAGCAGTTCTTC. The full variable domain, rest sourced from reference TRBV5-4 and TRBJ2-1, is ETGVTQSPTHLIKTRGQQVTLRCSSQSGHNTVSWYQQALGQGPQFIFQYYREEENGRGNFPPRFSGLQFPNYSSELNVNALELDDSALYLCASSLDVPSGNEQFFGPGTRLTVL.

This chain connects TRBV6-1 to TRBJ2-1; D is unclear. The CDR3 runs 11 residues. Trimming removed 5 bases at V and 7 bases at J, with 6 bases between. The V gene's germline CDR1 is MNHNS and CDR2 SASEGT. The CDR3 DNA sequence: TGTGCCAGCAGTACCTTTAATGAGCAGTTCTTC. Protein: CASSTFNEQFF.

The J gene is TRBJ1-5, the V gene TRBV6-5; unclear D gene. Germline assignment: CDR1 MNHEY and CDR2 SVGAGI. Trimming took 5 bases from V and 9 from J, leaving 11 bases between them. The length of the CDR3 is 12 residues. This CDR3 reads CASSTQGLPQHF. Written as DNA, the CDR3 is TGTGCCAGCAGTACCCAAGGATTGCCCCAGCATTTT.

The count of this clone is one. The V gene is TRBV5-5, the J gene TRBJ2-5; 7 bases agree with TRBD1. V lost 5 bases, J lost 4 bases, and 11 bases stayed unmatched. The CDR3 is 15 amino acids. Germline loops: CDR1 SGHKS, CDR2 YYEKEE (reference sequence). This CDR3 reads CASSSLLQGRETQYF. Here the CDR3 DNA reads TGTGCCAGCAGTTCTCTTTTACAGGGGCGAGAGACCCAGTACTTC.

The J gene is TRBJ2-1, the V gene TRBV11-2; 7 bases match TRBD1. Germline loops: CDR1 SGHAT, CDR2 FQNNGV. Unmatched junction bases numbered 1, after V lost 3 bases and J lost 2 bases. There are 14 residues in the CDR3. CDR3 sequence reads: CASSFGTAYNEQFF. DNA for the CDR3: TGTGCCAGCAGCTTCGGGACAGCCTACAATGAGCAGTTCTTC.

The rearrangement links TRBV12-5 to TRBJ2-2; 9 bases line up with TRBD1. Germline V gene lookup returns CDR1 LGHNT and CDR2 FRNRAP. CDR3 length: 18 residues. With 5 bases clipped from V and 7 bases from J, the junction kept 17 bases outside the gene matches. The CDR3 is CASGLHLEGQGSGGELFF. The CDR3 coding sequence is TGTGCTAGTGGTCTCCATCTGGAGGGACAGGGAAGCGGCGGGGAGCTGTTTTTT.

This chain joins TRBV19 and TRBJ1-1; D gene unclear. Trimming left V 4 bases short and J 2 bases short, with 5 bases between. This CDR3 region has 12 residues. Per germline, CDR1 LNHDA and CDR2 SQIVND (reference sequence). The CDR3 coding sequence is TGTGCCAGTAGTACCGCAAACACTGAAGCTTTCTTT. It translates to CASSTANTEAFF. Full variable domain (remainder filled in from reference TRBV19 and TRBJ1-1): DGGITQSPKYLFRKEGQNVTLSCEQNLNHDAMYWYRQDPGQGLRLIYYSQIVNDFQKGDIAEGYSVSREKKESFPLTVTSAQKNPTAFYLCASSTANTEAFFGQGTRLTVV.